This T cell receptor beta chain is from a study of cytomegalovirus exposure and HLA in healthy donors. The primer mix had 60 Vbeta and 13 Jbeta primers. In the original analysis: A later analysis tallied approximately 80 million unique TCR beta chains, 9 million to 12 million of them shared. Some clones are missing from TCRdb's copy, which holds only in-frame ones; the method was immunoSEQ multiplex PCR. The V and J calls and clone size are taken from that table; D and trimming were inferred from the DNA. The sample lists approximately 120,000 clones, 69% occurring once. With regard to this clone: The antigen remains unidentified.

Healthy people donating bone marrow made up the donors. The length of the CDR3 is 15 residues. The germline V gene has CDR1 MNHEY and CDR2 SVGAGI. V lost 6 bases to trimming and J lost 7 bases, with 21 bases between them. Study conclusions and caveats: The authors reported that TCR beta sequences could predict HLA-A and HLA-B alleles. These predictions were accurate for most subjects in the first cohort. In a later analysis, a missense DCLRE1C variant was linked to TCR beta V- and J-gene trimming.

The chain has TRBV6-5 and TRBJ1-1; maybe TRBD1 (5 bases). The sequenced material came from PBMCs. This TCR was sampled from a woman in her 70s in good health and CMV-seropositive. CDR3 nucleotides: TGTGCCAGCAGCCTAACGCCCCAGGGTTGGAATGAAGCTTTCTTT. It codes for CASSLTPQGWNEAFF.